This T cell receptor (beta chain) is from a study of cytomegalovirus exposure and HLA in healthy donors (dated by TCRdb to about 2017). A note on the overall study: According to an earlier analysis of 587 of the donors, about 170 million T cells yielded 117 million unique TCR beta sequences and about 300 Gb of sequence data. Every discovery cohort repertoire had been produced on one sequencing platform. Among approximately 370 genotyped donors of the cohort, an average of approximately 200,000 unique TCR beta nucleotide sequences was sequenced per donor, of which about 18% were non-productive. To study patterns of TCR occurrence, a later analysis re-analyzed previously published TCR beta repertoires from around 700 donors and added high-resolution HLA genotyping. The later analysis used no new phenotypic data to find candidate immune exposures, relying instead on TCR beta sequences and their occurrence across donors. Typing coverage varied by locus: about 629-640 donors for A, B, C, DRB1 and DQB1; under 550 for DQA1; around 610 for DPA1; 450 to 480 for DPB1. Class I and class II HLA loci were covered by the typing at four-digit resolution. Among the roughly 400 genotyped donors, approximately 76% belonged to the genetic ancestry cluster associated with self-reported Caucasian donors. An earlier analysis of around 640 of the donors used high-throughput TCR beta sequencing to judge whether each TCR beta V gene segment behaved as functional or pseudogenic. Donor age, sex, ethnicity and CMV serostatus were compiled alongside the repertoire data. In a later genetic analysis, genome-wide SNP genotypes for about 60% of the 666 donors were used, and that subset was treated as a discovery cohort. The study aimed to test whether cataloging public T cell receptors could reveal signatures of past pathogen exposure. A handful of DR-DQ haplotypes were treated as single units for association and clustering because of strong linkage in the cohort. An early release that covered about 640 HLA-typed donors contained about 290 gigabases of sequencing data and 70 million to 100 million unique TCR sequences. Besides the first cohort of 550 to 750 subjects, a separate validation cohort made up of over 95 different subjects was used. To predict cytomegalovirus infection status, the study brought together high-throughput TCR immunosequencing, statistical association of individual TCRs with disease status, and machine learning. The T cell repertoires of 700 or so subjects were profiled by immunosequencing and related to cytomegalovirus serostatus. Overall study outcomes, separate from this receptor: Correlated functional status among segregating V segments might be attributable to linkage disequilibrium, but an unknown experimental factor could not be ruled out. A later analysis associated 16,951 TCR beta sequences with specific HLA alleles at a false discovery rate of 0.05. Because HLA typing was missing for some donors at each locus, association tests included only the typed subset. The sequencing pipeline was judged likely to have produced a cluster of highly shared sequence variants as a technical artifact. An association between a missense DCLRE1C variant and V-gene and J-gene trimming of TCR beta chains was found in a later genetic analysis and replicated in an independent cohort. Because counts were too low, under 20 rarely observed V segments, including chromosome 9 orphons, were left out of the earlier analysis of some 600 of the donors. According to the authors, the approach could potentially be generalized to other disease states and immunological phenotypes. While some public TCRs were present in many individuals, most TCR sequences turned up only very rarely across donors. A later analysis found that HLA-associated TCR beta chains were more clonally expanded and had lower generation probabilities than equally common non-associated chains. A further reported finding was that TCR beta sequences accurately predicted the HLA-A and HLA-B alleles for most subjects in the first cohort. Several of the top co-occurrence clusters appeared to be linked to parvovirus B19, influenza, CMV and Epstein-Barr virus, according to a later analysis. Broadly in line with IMGT annotations, most TCR beta V segments showed up in productive rearrangements about 87% or about 30% of the time in an earlier analysis of several hundred of the donors. According to a later analysis, most CMV-associated TCR beta chains appeared to be HLA-restricted, and the HLA associations seemed to be driven largely by CMV exposure. The study listed 150 to 200 TCR beta chains as associated with cytomegalovirus. The classifier was reported to diagnose cytomegalovirus status with high specificity and sensitivity in both the original and validation cohorts. Because the 87-base-pair reads could not distinguish some IMGT-functional V segments, including TRBV6-2 and TRBV6-3, those segments were excluded. Sequencing depth was assumed to be roughly uniform across donors in the presence/absence analyses, though that assumption may not hold. The cohort was sequenced for TCR beta chains only, and without alpha or paired-chain data the features that could be detected were limited. According to a later genetic analysis, donors in an Asian-associated ancestry cluster had fewer N-insertions in productive TCRs than the approximately 610-donor mean. A few of the identified cytomegalovirus-associated TCR beta chains were confirmed in vitro to be specific for cytomegalovirus antigens. When HLA alleles, especially DR and DQ, strongly co-occurred, attributing TCR associations to individual alleles was difficult. In a later analysis, TCR association rates were found to vary across HLA loci, with the most associated TCRs seen for DRB1 alleles and the fewest for HLA-C alleles. Immune exposure information for the cohort was limited to CMV serostatus.

Reading from cysteine to phenylalanine, the CDR3 counts 15 amino acids. Only the CDR3 portion is preserved as DNA: 45 bases, with reading frame beginning at the first base. Ends trimmed: V by 4 bases, J by 3 bases; bases unmatched to a gene: 5. Via the germline V gene, CDR1 is ENHRY and CDR2 SYGVKD. The cohort was made up of hundreds of healthy bone marrow donors. Cohort members were all nominally healthy when sampled, although unrecorded immune exposures were likely present. The donor tested CMV seropositive and was one of the 289 seropositive cohort members. Each donor provided a peripheral blood sample, and peripheral blood mononuclear cells were used for TCR beta sequencing. The Qiagen DNeasy Blood Extraction Kit was used to extract genomic DNA from the blood cell samples. Libraries were made using the immunoSEQ multiplex PCR assay. The multiplex PCR relied on a mix of 60 forward primers for TCR Vbeta segments and 13 reverse primers for TCR Jbeta segments. The CDR3 region of rearranged TCR beta genes was amplified from genomic DNA by a multiplex PCR assay. On the Illumina HiSeq System, the amplified TCR beta libraries were sequenced as 87-base-pair reads. Turning to the authors' computational methods: In a later analysis, tens of millions of unique TCR beta chains were counted across the approximately 620 repertoires, and about 9.9 million of these chains were shared by at least two donors. To remove PCR and sequencing errors, raw reads were error-corrected and collapsed into unique sequences using a nearest-neighbor algorithm that merged closely related sequences. Alignment of CDR3 sequences to IMGT reference sequences was used to assign V, D and J gene segments. For a sequence to be retained, a match of at least six nucleotides was required to both a V gene segment and a J gene segment. Rearrangements were called productive when the CDR3 lacked stop codons and stayed in frame with V and J; all others were non-productive. CDR3 was defined according to IMGT convention as the region running from the second conserved V-encoded cysteine to the conserved J-encoded phenylalanine. The earlier analysis of about 570 of the donors excluded any sequence lacking an unambiguous match to a single V gene segment. An earlier analysis of about 600 of the donors called V segments functional above 56.7% productive rearrangements and segregating when the between-donor standard deviation exceeded 5%. A statistical classification framework was developed to diagnose cytomegalovirus status using the catalog of TCR beta chain sequences. V and J gene assignment, in a later analysis, came from comparing TCR nucleotide sequences with IMGT/GENE-DB human TR gene sequences. In a later analysis, CDR3 sequences and most-parsimonious VDJ recombination scenarios were assigned using the TCRdist pipeline. In a later analysis, each TCR beta chain was defined by its CDR3 amino acid sequence together with its V-gene family, and reads lacking a unique V-gene family were excluded. To address suspected cross-contamination and a sequencing artifact, a later analysis removed 550 to 750 highly shared, low-generation-probability nucleotide sequences. A later analysis calculated a clonal expansion index for each public chain from normalized within-repertoire ranks of inferred template counts. A later analysis computed generation probabilities with a VDJ recombination model fitted to out-of-frame rearrangements, and checked the results against IGoR. A later analysis scored TCR-TCR, TCR-HLA and TCR-CMV co-occurrence with hypergeometric tests, applying a repertoire-size bias correction to TCR pairs. In a later analysis, false discovery rates were estimated by permuting HLA or CMV assignments 20 times. A later analysis grouped co-occurring TCRs with DBSCAN, adding TCRdist sequence similarity when clustering within HLA-allele-positive subsets. Repertoires with fewer than 30,000 or more than 120,000 public chains, plus five repertoires with anomalous nucleotide sharing, were excluded from co-occurrence clustering. Not all clones reach the TCRdb copy of this immuneACCESS table, which keeps in-frame sequences only. Checked studies attribute under half of the gap to unresolved V genes and leave the rest unexplained. V, J and clone size derive from that table, while D and trimming were established from the DNA sequence. The table kept for this sample lists tens of thousands of clones. Of the sample, 9% to 15% is held by the ten largest clones.

Comment on this clone: It lacks a known antigen.

The TCR was taken from a woman aged 60-70 years in good health and CMV-seropositive. The rearranged segments are TRBV10-3 and TRBJ2-7; 11 middle bases align to TRBD2. The sample consisted of PBMCs. At the DNA level, the sequence is TGTGCCATCAGTGGTTCGACTAGCGGGAACTACGAGCAGTACTTC. This translates into CAISGSTSGNYEQYF.